A single sample gave rise to the 18 T cell receptor beta chains below, sequenced in a study of T-cell reconstitution after alpha-beta-depleted transplantation in children. Unique molecular identifiers tagged the TCRbeta library. TCRdb analysed the PCR reads with MiXCR anew, one entry per CDR3 protein. The table shows about 640,000 distinct CDR3 sequences, with approximately 15% occurring only once. Sequenced here: PBMCs from the stem cell graft donor, sampled from the stem cell graft. The receptors were gathered from a human donor who donated a stem cell graft to a child with acute myeloid leukemia.

The chain recombines TRBV5-6 with TRBJ2-2, with TRBD1 matching over 7 bases. After removal of 1 base from V and 0 bases from J, the junction contained 9 bases not matched to a gene. The CDR3 totals 18 residues. Germline V CDR1 and CDR2: SGHDT, YYEEEE. The CDR3 DNA sequence: TGTGCCAGCAGCTTGCTCCCCCGACAGGGCCCGAACACCGGGGAGCTGTTTTTT. Residues: CASSLLPRQGPNTGELFF.

This clonotype was picked up many times. The CDR3 sequence is CASSLGSGGPGTQYF. CDR3 DNA: TGTGCCAGCAGCTTAGGTAGCGGGGGGCCCGGAACGCAGTATTTT. The J gene is TRBJ2-3, the V gene TRBV7-2, with TRBD2 matching over 10 bases. This CDR3 is built from 15 residues. Germline trimming cut 1 base from V and 9 bases from J; bases unmatched to any gene: 7. Germline-derived CDR1 and CDR2 are SGHTA and FQGNSA. Full variable domain (missing parts from reference TRBV7-2 and TRBJ2-3): GAGVSQSPSNKVTEKGKDVELRCDPISGHTALYWYRQSLGQGLEFLIYFQGNSAPDKSGLPSDRFSAERTGGSVSTLTIQRTQQEDSAVYLCASSLGSGGPGTQYFGPGTRLTVL.

This clonotype was found a few times. The chain uses TRBV5-1 and TRBJ2-5; D may be TRBD2 (5 bases). The CDR3 is 16 residues long. Germline V gene sequence: CDR1 SGHRS, CDR2 YFSETQ. Trimming removed 3 bases from V and 4 bases from J, with 19 bases in between. CDR3 region: CASSSTTGLVAETQYF. As DNA, the CDR3 is TGCGCCAGCAGCTCGACTACCGGACTGGTTGCAGAGACCCAGTACTTC.

The sample holds many counts of this clonotype. V gene TRBV20-1 combines with J gene TRBJ2-2, with a tentative D call TRBD2 (5 bases). Germline lookup yields CDR1 DFQATT and CDR2 SNEGSKA (reference sequence). This CDR3 is built from 14 residues. Trimming took 2 bases from V and 4 from J, leaving 11 bases between them. The CDR3 sequence: CSARRGGGTGELFF. In DNA, the CDR3 is TGCAGTGCTAGACGGGGTGGTGGCACCGGGGAGCTGTTTTTT.

CDR3 sequence: CASSLDRRLGQNGYTF. For the CDR3, the DNA is TGTGCCAGCAGCTTAGATAGACGACTGGGGCAAAATGGCTACACCTTC. V usage is TRBV11-1 and J usage is TRBJ1-2; TRBD1 might be the D (5 bases). CDR3 size: 16 residues. Germline loops: CDR1 SGHAT, CDR2 FQDESV (reference sequence). Trimming took off 1 base at V and 6 bases at J, with 18 bases between the two ends.

This clonotype showed up many times. This chain uses TRBV29-1 with TRBJ2-7, with D maybe TRBD1 (5 bases). The V gene's germline CDR1 is SQVTM and CDR2 ANQGSEA. With 7 bases removed from V and 10 bases from J, the gap between germline ends came to 20 bases. This CDR3 has 12 residues. CDR3 sequence (DNA): TGCAGCGCTCGGGCCGAGCAGGGCGGCCAGTACTTC. It specifies CSARAEQGGQYF.

The rearrangement joins TRBV27 to TRBJ2-7; the match to TRBD2 covers 9 bases. CDR1 MNHEY and CDR2 SMNVEV come from the germline V gene (reference sequence). After removal of 5 bases from V and 5 bases from J, the junction contained 4 bases not matched to a gene. The CDR3 totals 13 residues. CDR3 sequence: CASSPGLANEQYV. CDR3 in DNA: TGTGCCAGCAGTCCCGGACTAGCGAACGAGCAGTACGTC.

A few counts support this clonotype. As DNA, the CDR3 is TGTGCCAGCAGCCTTAGCGGGGGCCTCGGGAATGAGCAGTTCTTC. Translating it yields CASSLSGGLGNEQFF. The chain recombines TRBV7-2 with TRBJ2-1; 9 nucleotides match TRBD2. There are 15 residues in the CDR3. With V trimmed by 5 bases and J by 7 bases, 9 bases remained unmatched. Per the germline V gene, CDR1 is SGHTA and CDR2 is FQGNSA.

The chain employs TRBV18 and TRBJ1-2; no definite D call. V dropped 0 bases and J dropped 2 bases, with 7 bases sitting between them. The CDR3 spans 14 residues. In germline, CDR1 is KGHSH, CDR2 LQKENI. CDR3 loop: CASSPPMENYGYTF. CDR3 DNA: TGTGCCAGCTCACCACCGATGGAAAACTATGGCTACACCTTC.

This clonotype was observed at least ten times. This sequence joins TRBV5-5 and TRBJ1-2; possibly TRBD1 for D (5 bases). Germline-derived CDR1 and CDR2 are SGHKS and YYEKEE (reference sequence). The CDR3 sequence is 15 residues long. V gave up 3 bases and J gave up 5 bases, with 17 bases separating them. The CDR3 DNA follows: TGTGCCAGCAGCTCCCGTGAGGGGCCCCCATATGGCTACACCTTC. Encoded protein: CASSSREGPPYGYTF.

This clonotype was recorded many times. The rearrangement uses TRBV7-2 and TRBJ2-7; tentative D call: TRBD2 (6 bases). CDR3 size: 15 residues. CDR1 and CDR2 from the germline V gene are SGHTA and FQGNSA. V was clipped by 3 bases and J by 1 base, with 13 bases between them. The CDR3 bases are TGTGCCAGCAGCTTGGGCAGGAGGGGATCCTACGAGCAGTACTTC. This sequence encodes CASSLGRRGSYEQYF.

This clonotype came up a few times. As DNA, the CDR3 is TGTGCCAGCACCCCCGGTCGGAGAGAAGCTTTCTTT. Its translation: CASTPGRREAFF. The chain combines TRBV12-3 or TRBV12-4 with TRBJ1-1, with unresolved D. This CDR3 contains 12 residues. With 7 bases removed from V and 8 bases from J, the gap between germline ends came to 14 bases.

This clonotype was seen more than once but under ten times. V usage is TRBV7-2 and J usage is TRBJ2-7; D is undetermined. The CDR3 length is 15 residues. Trimming stripped 5 bases from V and 3 bases from J, with 17 bases between. Germline CDR1 and CDR2: SGHTA and FQGNSA. DNA of the CDR3: TGTGCCAGCAGCCGCGAAACATACAAGTACTACGAGCAGTACTTC. Translation gives CASSRETYKYYEQYF.

The J gene is TRBJ2-2, the V gene TRBV7-3; no clear D gene. V lost 4 bases and J lost 6, with 15 bases in between. Looked up from germline, CDR1 is SGHTA and CDR2 is FQGTGA. The CDR3 contains 15 residues. The DNA for the CDR3 is TGTGCCAGCAGCTCCGTGCTAGGTGATCCCGGGGAGCTGTTTTTT. It translates to CASSSVLGDPGELFF. Variable domain in full (rest from reference TRBV7-3 and TRBJ2-2): GAGVSQTPSNKVTEKGKYVELRCDPISGHTALYWYRQSLGQGPEFLIYFQGTGAADDSGLPNDRFFAVRPEGSVSTLKIQRTERGDSAVYLCASSSVLGDPGELFFGEGSRLTVL.

V gene TRBV7-2 combines with J gene TRBJ1-5; D unresolved. The CDR3 loop spans 12 amino acids. The V gene lost 0 bases and the J gene lost 12 bases, with 9 bases spanning the gap. Germline values: CDR1 SGHTA, CDR2 FQGNSA. The CDR3 DNA sequence: TGTGCCAGCAGCTTAGCGGAGTCGAACCAGCATTTT. Its protein product is CASSLAESNQHF.

This clonotype was seen at least ten times. V is TRBV20-1 and J is TRBJ1-1; tentatively, D is TRBD1 (6 bases). CDR1 is DFQATT and CDR2 is SNEGSKA in the germline V gene (reference sequence). V lost 4 bases to trimming and J lost 4 bases, with 13 bases between them. This CDR3 contains 13 residues. Written as DNA, the CDR3 is TGCAGTGCTAAACCCGCAGGGGCCACTGAAGCTTTCTTT. As protein: CSAKPAGATEAFF.

This clonotype was counted only a few times. The gene calls are TRBV27 and TRBJ2-5; TRBD2 is a possible D gene (5 bases). From germline, CDR1 is MNHEY and CDR2 SMNVEV (reference sequence). Trimming removed 3 bases from V and 5 bases from J, with 13 bases in between. This CDR3 is 14 amino acids long. The CDR3, as DNA: TGTGCCAGCAGTTTGAGGGCCCCCTGGGAGACCCAGTACTTC. Translated: CASSLRAPWETQYF.

This clonotype appeared many times. The rearrangement joins TRBV7-2 to TRBJ1-1; 7 bases are a match to TRBD1. CDR1 is SGHTA, CDR2 FQGNSA, per germline. The junction had 9 bases not matched to a gene; V was cut back by 4 bases and J by 1 base. The CDR3 has 16 residues. The CDR3 spells CASSSFLDRRNTEAFF. Written as DNA, the CDR3 is TGTGCCAGCAGCTCCTTCCTGGACAGGAGGAACACTGAAGCTTTCTTT.